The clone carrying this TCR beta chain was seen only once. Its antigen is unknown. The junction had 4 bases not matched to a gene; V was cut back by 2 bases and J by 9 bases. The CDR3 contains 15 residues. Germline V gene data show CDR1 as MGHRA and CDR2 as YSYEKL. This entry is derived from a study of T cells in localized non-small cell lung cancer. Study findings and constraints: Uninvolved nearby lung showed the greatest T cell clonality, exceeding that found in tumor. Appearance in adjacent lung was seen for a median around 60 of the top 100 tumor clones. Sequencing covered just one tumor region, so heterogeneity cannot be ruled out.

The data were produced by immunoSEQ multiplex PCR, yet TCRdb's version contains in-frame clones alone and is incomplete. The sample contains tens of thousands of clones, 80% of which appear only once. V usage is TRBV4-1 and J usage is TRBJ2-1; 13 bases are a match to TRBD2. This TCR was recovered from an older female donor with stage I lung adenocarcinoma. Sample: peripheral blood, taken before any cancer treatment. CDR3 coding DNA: TGCGCCAGCAGCCAAACTAGCGGGGGGGCCACTGAGCAGTTCTTC. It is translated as CASSQTSGGATEQFF.